This TCR beta chain stems from a study of T-cell memory formation after mild COVID-19. Regarding the study as a whole: Contracting clones, day 15 to 85, had balanced CD4/CD8, and later expanders favored CD4+.

There are a few counts of this clonotype. Its matching antigen is unknown. This CDR3 is built from 16 residues. The V and J ends lost 3 bases and 0 bases respectively, with 11 bases between them. Germline lookup yields CDR1 KGHDR and CDR2 SFDVKD. Each CDR3 protein is one row after TCRdb ran MiXCR on the 5' RACE reads. The sample contains 92,000 or so distinct CDR3 sequences, approximately 13% of which appear only once. This TCR was sampled from an adult woman who had mild COVID-19 (a few samples of this study predate the infection). Cell type and time point are not known. Sample: PBMCs or a T cell subset sorted from them (not recorded which). The V and J genes are TRBV24-1 and TRBJ2-1; D remains ambiguous. The CDR3 reads CATSDPQKSSYNEQFF. CDR3 sequence (DNA): TGTGCCACCAGTGATCCCCAGAAGAGCTCCTACAATGAGCAGTTCTTC.